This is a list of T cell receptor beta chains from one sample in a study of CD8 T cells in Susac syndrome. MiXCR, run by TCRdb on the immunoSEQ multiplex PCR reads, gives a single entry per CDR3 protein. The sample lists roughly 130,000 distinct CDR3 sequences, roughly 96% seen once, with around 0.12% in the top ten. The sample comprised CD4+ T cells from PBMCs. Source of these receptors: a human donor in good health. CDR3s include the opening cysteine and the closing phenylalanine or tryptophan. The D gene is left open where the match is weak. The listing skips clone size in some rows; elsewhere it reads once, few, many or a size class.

CDR3 protein: CASSKFGWDEQYF; CDR3 DNA: TGTGCCAGCAGTAAATTTGGTTGGGACGAGCAGTACTTC; V gene: TRBV6-2/TRBV6-3; J gene: TRBJ2-7; clone size: -; D gene: -
CDR3 protein: CASLAGLSTDTQYF; CDR3 DNA: TGTGCCAGCCTAGCAGGGCTCTCCACAGATACGCAGTATTTT; V gene: TRBV7-2; J gene: TRBJ2-3; clone size: -; D gene: -
CDR3 protein: CASFSRSSYGYTF; CDR3 DNA: TGTGCCAGTTTCTCAAGGAGCTCCTATGGCTACACCTTC; V gene: TRBV28; J gene: TRBJ1-2; clone size: -; D gene: -
CDR3 protein: CASSLDLTYGYTF; CDR3 DNA: TGTGCCAGCAGCTTAGATCTCACTTATGGCTACACCTTC; V gene: TRBV7-2; J gene: TRBJ1-2; clone size: -; D gene: -
CDR3 protein: CSARDTGGWNQPQHF; CDR3 DNA: TGCAGTGCTAGAGATACGGGGGGATGGAATCAGCCCCAGCATTTT; V gene: TRBV20-1; J gene: TRBJ1-5; clone size: -; D gene: -
CDR3 protein: CASNLEVGAYEQYF; CDR3 DNA: TGTGCCAGCAATCTAGAGGTCGGGGCTTACGAGCAGTACTTC; V gene: TRBV2; J gene: TRBJ2-7; clone size: -; D gene: -
CDR3 protein: CASSQTGFNQPQHF; CDR3 DNA: TGTGCCAGCAGTCAGACAGGTTTCAATCAGCCCCAGCATTTT; V gene: TRBV25-1; J gene: TRBJ1-5; clone size: -; D gene: -
CDR3 protein: CASSSLNIQYF; CDR3 DNA: TGTGCCAGCAGTTCATTAAACATTCAGTACTTC; V gene: TRBV3-1; J gene: TRBJ2-4; clone size: -; D gene: -
CDR3 protein: CASSPRTGGRDTQYF; CDR3 DNA: TGTGCCAGCAGCCCCCGGACAGGGGGTCGAGATACGCAGTATTTT; V gene: TRBV13; J gene: TRBJ2-3; clone size: -; D gene: TRBD1
CDR3 protein: CASSQVSTRGTEAFF; CDR3 DNA: TGCGCCAGCAGCCAAGTGTCTACGAGGGGCACTGAAGCTTTCTTT; V gene: TRBV4-1; J gene: TRBJ1-1; clone size: -; D gene: -
CDR3 protein: CASSFRTPYEQYF; CDR3 DNA: TGTGCCAGCAGTTTTAGGACTCCCTACGAGCAGTACTTC; V gene: TRBV28; J gene: TRBJ2-7; clone size: few; D gene: -
CDR3 protein: CASSLAGAMLYNEQFF; CDR3 DNA: TGTGCCAGCAGCTTAGCCGGGGCCATGCTCTACAATGAGCAGTTCTTC; V gene: TRBV7-2; J gene: TRBJ2-1; clone size: -; D gene: -
CDR3 protein: CASSGGARQFGELFF; CDR3 DNA: TGTGCCAGCAGTGGGGGGGCTAGGCAGTTTGGGGAGCTGTTTTTT; V gene: TRBV12-3/TRBV12-4; J gene: TRBJ2-2; clone size: once; D gene: -
CDR3 protein: CASSPRRARKETQYF; CDR3 DNA: TGTGCCAGCAGCCCTAGAAGGGCAAGGAAAGAGACCCAGTACTTC; V gene: TRBV2; J gene: TRBJ2-5; clone size: -; D gene: -
CDR3 protein: CASSLEGSSYNEQFF; CDR3 DNA: TGCGCCAGCAGCTTGGAAGGGAGCTCCTACAATGAGCAGTTCTTC; V gene: TRBV5-1; J gene: TRBJ2-1; clone size: few; D gene: -
CDR3 protein: CASSPPDRLDEQYF; CDR3 DNA: TGTGCCAGCTCACCACCGGACAGGTTGGACGAGCAGTACTTC; V gene: TRBV18; J gene: TRBJ2-7; clone size: -; D gene: TRBD1
CDR3 protein: CASSLLAEGIQYF; CDR3 DNA: TGTGCCAGCAGCCTTCTAGCGGAAGGGATCCAGTACTTC; V gene: TRBV7-2; J gene: TRBJ2-5; clone size: -; D gene: TRBD2
CDR3 protein: CASSLRTSGSSWEQFF; CDR3 DNA: TGTGCCAGCAGCTTAAGGACTAGCGGGAGTAGTTGGGAGCAGTTCTTC; V gene: TRBV7-9; J gene: TRBJ2-1; clone size: -; D gene: TRBD2
CDR3 protein: CATSGSGGMNQPQHF; CDR3 DNA: TGTGCCACCAGTGGCTCGGGGGGAATGAATCAGCCCCAGCATTTT; V gene: TRBV24-1; J gene: TRBJ1-5; clone size: -; D gene: -
CDR3 protein: CASRRGGSQETQYF; CDR3 DNA: TGTGCCAGCAGGAGAGGGGGGAGCCAGGAGACCCAGTACTTC; V gene: TRBV2; J gene: TRBJ2-5; clone size: -; D gene: -
CDR3 protein: CASSQAKPSGETQYF; CDR3 DNA: TGTGCCAGCAGCCAAGCCAAACCAAGCGGAGAGACCCAGTACTTC; V gene: TRBV3-1; J gene: TRBJ2-5; clone size: -; D gene: -
CDR3 protein: CASSLAPLNTEAFF; CDR3 DNA: TGCGCCAGCAGCTTGGCTCCGTTGAACACTGAAGCTTTCTTT; V gene: TRBV5-1; J gene: TRBJ1-1; clone size: -; D gene: -
CDR3 protein: CASSVAGGPRQQYF; CDR3 DNA: TGTGCCAGCAGTGTCGCCGGGGGCCCTAGGCAGCAGTACTTC; V gene: TRBV25-1; J gene: TRBJ2-7; clone size: -; D gene: -
CDR3 protein: CASSGGRGRVNNEQFF; CDR3 DNA: TGCGCCAGCAGCGGGGGCCGCGGGAGGGTAAACAATGAGCAGTTCTTC; V gene: TRBV5-1; J gene: TRBJ2-1; clone size: -; D gene: TRBD2
CDR3 protein: CASSFLANEKLFF; CDR3 DNA: TGTGCCAGCAGTTTCCTCGCTAATGAAAAACTGTTTTTT; V gene: TRBV27; J gene: TRBJ1-4; clone size: -; D gene: -
CDR3 protein: CASSSSSGDSYNEQFF; CDR3 DNA: TGTGCCAGCAGCTCTTCTAGCGGGGACTCCTACAATGAGCAGTTCTTC; V gene: TRBV5-6; J gene: TRBJ2-1; clone size: once; D gene: TRBD2
CDR3 protein: CSVEDLGGPKTQYF; CDR3 DNA: TGCAGCGTTGAAGATTTAGGGGGGCCAAAGACCCAGTACTTC; V gene: TRBV29-1; J gene: TRBJ2-5; clone size: -; D gene: -
CDR3 protein: CASSYSMLIRGRTTGELFF; CDR3 DNA: TGTGCCAGCAGTTACTCGATGTTGATAAGGGGCCGCACGACCGGGGAGCTGTTTTTT; V gene: TRBV6-5; J gene: TRBJ2-2; clone size: -; D gene: -
CDR3 protein: CASRPSGGAGYNQPQHF; CDR3 DNA: TGTGCCAGTAGACCTTCAGGGGGCGCGGGGTACAATCAGCCCCAGCATTTT; V gene: TRBV19; J gene: TRBJ1-5; clone size: -; D gene: TRBD1
CDR3 protein: CASSQGLNTEAFF; CDR3 DNA: TGTGCCAGCTCTCAGGGACTCAACACTGAAGCTTTCTTT; V gene: TRBV3-1; J gene: TRBJ1-1; clone size: -; D gene: -
CDR3 protein: CASRVQVSGANVLTF; CDR3 DNA: TGTGCCAGCAGGGTACAGGTGTCTGGGGCCAACGTCCTGACTTTC; V gene: TRBV2; J gene: TRBJ2-6; clone size: -; D gene: -
CDR3 protein: CASSQVAPRDTQYF; CDR3 DNA: TGTGCCAGCAGCCAAGTAGCGCCCCGAGATACGCAGTATTTT; V gene: TRBV3-1; J gene: TRBJ2-3; clone size: -; D gene: -